The TCR beta chain under discussion was sequenced for a study of blood T cell repertoires in COVID-19. TCRdb's table, derived via immunoSEQ multiplex PCR, lists solely in-frame clones and lacks some. Among 300,000 to 400,000 clones, over 80% were seen once, and the ten largest hold just over 9.5%. Those enrolled in Seattle joined during active infection and were followed longitudinally afterward. V was pared by 4 bases and J by 14 bases, with 9 bases between. CDR1 SGHTA and CDR2 FQGNSA come from the germline V gene. The CDR3 consists of 11 residues. This sequence was found in a man under 40 with COVID-19, enrolled during active disease. The sequencing input was peripheral blood. This sequence joins TRBV7-2 and TRBJ1-6; D unclear. The CDR3 is CASSSLSTLHF. The CDR3 DNA reads as TGTGCCAGCAGCTCACTATCCACCCTCCACTTT.